The 20 T cell receptor beta chains below were found in one sample sequenced in a study of post-analysis software for immune sequencing data. TCR beta cDNA libraries included unique molecular identifiers. TCRdb analysed the PCR reads with MiXCR anew, one entry per CDR3 protein. There are just over 250,000 distinct CDR3 sequences in the sample; 36% occur only once, and 4% to 6% lies in the top ten. Antigens for these TCRs are unknown. Whole-study findings and limits: Controls had lower frequencies than patients of 4 or 5 TRBV segments, which included TRBV5-6, TRBV5-1 and TRBV20-1.

Sequenced: blood. These receptors originate from a girl under 18 with multiple sclerosis.

This clonotype was recorded at least ten times. The J gene is TRBJ1-6, the V gene TRBV12-3 or TRBV12-4; no firm D call. V lost 6 bases and J 6 bases, leaving 18 bases between the germline ends. The CDR3 is 16 residues long. CDR3 nucleotide sequence: TGTGCCAGCAGCGTAATGGGTCGGGAGAGTAATTCACCCCTCCACTTT. It codes for CASSVMGRESNSPLHF.

V gene TRBV2 combines with J gene TRBJ2-1, with D perhaps matching TRBD2 (6 bases). CDR3 length equals 11 residues. Germline CDR1 is SNHLY and CDR2 is FYNNEI. V was clipped by 4 bases and J by 12 bases, with 10 bases between them. Here the CDR3 DNA reads TGTGCCAGCAGTGCTCTAGCGTGGCAGTTCTTC. This translates into CASSALAWQFF.

This clonotype was counted many times. This chain uses TRBV12-3 or TRBV12-4 with TRBJ1-5, with D hard to call. The CDR3 contains 12 residues. Trimming pared 5 bases from V and 6 bases from J, leaving 8 bases between. The chain's CDR3 is CASSPAGQPQHF. The CDR3 region has the DNA TGTGCCAGCAGTCCGGCCGGTCAGCCCCAGCATTTT.

This clonotype was recorded at least ten times. It may be a read error: a sequence one base away is much more abundant. The genes are TRBV7-9 and TRBJ2-5; D gene uncertain. Trimming left V 4 bases short and J 3 bases short, with 3 bases between. The germline V gene has CDR1 SEHNR and CDR2 FQNEAQ (reference sequence). The CDR3 consists of 11 residues. Here the CDR3 DNA reads TGTGCCAGCAGCTACAAAGAGACCCAGTACTTC. It encodes CASSYKETQYF.

This clonotype came up many times. V and J are TRBV29-1 and TRBJ2-5; D gene ambiguous. The germline gives CDR1 SQVTM, CDR2 ANQGSEA. The length of the CDR3 is 14 residues. V was shortened by 0 bases and J by 5 bases, with 13 bases between the two germline ends. The CDR3 DNA follows: TGCAGCGTTGAAGATCGGGCCGGTTCGGAGACCCAGTACTTC. It yields the protein CSVEDRAGSETQYF.

In regard to this clonotype: A single base separates this from a much larger clone, so it may be a read error. The chain has TRBV20-1 and TRBJ2-7; TRBD1 matches at 10 bases. The DNA end favors TRBJ2-5, so the J call may be wrong. The germline gives CDR1 DFQATT, CDR2 SNEGSKA (reference sequence). This CDR3 contains 16 residues. CDR3 sequence reads: CSAEDGQGVYEETQYF. Here the CDR3 DNA reads TGCAGTGCGGAAGACGGACAGGGGGTCTATGAAGAGACCCAGTACTTC.

This chain uses TRBV20-1 with TRBJ2-5; D might be TRBD1 or TRBD2, each matching 5 bases. The J call is doubtful: the DNA matches TRBJ2-7 better. This CDR3 comprises 15 residues. CDR1 is DFQATT, CDR2 SNEGSKA, per germline (reference sequence). CDR3 in amino acids: CSALTPGTRGSEQYF. The CDR3 DNA reads TGCAGTGCCCTCACGCCCGGGACCCGAGGGAGCGAGCAGTACTTC.

This clonotype showed up just a few times. J is TRBJ1-4 and V is TRBV7-9; tentative D call: TRBD1 (5 bases). V lost 7 bases to trimming and J lost 8 bases, with 17 bases between them. This CDR3 is 14 amino acids long. The germline V gene encodes CDR1 SEHNR and CDR2 FQNEAQ (reference sequence). The chain's CDR3 is CASISIGAGEKLFF. The CDR3 nucleotides are TGTGCCAGCATATCAATCGGGGCGGGCGAAAAACTGTTTTTT.

Of note for this clonotype: A much larger clone differs by one base, so this may be a read error. The gene calls are TRBV20-1 and TRBJ2-1, with D hard to call. Germline assignment: CDR1 DFQATT and CDR2 SNEGSKA (reference sequence). V was clipped by 0 bases and J by 1 base, with 16 bases between them. The CDR3 consists of 17 residues. CDR3 residues: CSARDIPDAGSYNEQFF. CDR3 nucleotide sequence: TGCAGTGCTAGAGATATTCCTGACGCCGGGTCCTACAATGAGCAGTTCTTC.

Concerning this clonotype: With a much larger clone just one base away, this may be a read error. The chain carries TRBV5-5 and TRBJ2-1; D perhaps matches TRBD1 (6 bases). CDR1 SGHKS and CDR2 YYEKEE come from the germline V gene (reference sequence). The CDR3 consists of 13 residues. The V and J ends lost 0 bases and 13 bases respectively, with 14 bases between them. CDR3: CASSLEERGTQFF. The CDR3 region has the DNA TGTGCCAGCAGCTTGGAAGAGAGGGGGACCCAGTTCTTC. The whole variable domain, filled in from reference TRBV5-5 and TRBJ2-1, reads DAGVTQSPTHLIKTRGQQVTLRCSPISGHKSVSWYQQVLGQGPQFIFQYYEKEERGRGNFPDRFSARQFPNYSSELNVNALLLGDSALYLCASSLEERGTQFFGPGTRLTVL.

Concerning this clonotype itself: A much larger clone is a single base away; this may be a read error. The gene calls are TRBV20-1 and TRBJ2-3; 11 nucleotides line up with TRBD2. From germline, CDR1 is DFQATT and CDR2 SNEGSKA (reference sequence). The CDR3 runs 19 residues. The CDR3 sequence is CSARALTSGTTTSIDTQYF. DNA of the CDR3: TGCAGTGCTAGAGCCTTGACTAGCGGGACGACTACTAGCATAGATACGCAGTATTTT.

This clonotype was seen many times. In DNA, the CDR3 is TGTGCCAGCAGCAGCCCCGGGACAGGGGACTATGGCTACACCTTC. Translating it yields CASSSPGTGDYGYTF. V usage is TRBV11-2 and J usage is TRBJ1-2; TRBD1 matches at 10 bases. Germline V lookup: CDR1 SGHAT, CDR2 FQNNGV. V lost 5 bases and J lost 3; bases outside the gene matches: 6. The CDR3 loop spans 15 amino acids.

The chain employs TRBV19 and TRBJ1-2, with 8 bases that match TRBD1. J was trimmed by 5 bases and V by 5 bases; bases with no gene match: 7. In germline, CDR1 is LNHDA, CDR2 SQIVND (reference sequence). The CDR3 covers 14 residues. CDR3 nucleotide sequence: TGTGCCAGTAGTGCGACAGGGGAGCGGTATGGCTACACCTTC. Translated: CASSATGERYGYTF.

This sequence joins TRBV29-1 and TRBJ2-1; possible D gene TRBD2, 7 bases. The CDR3 loop spans 16 amino acids. The ends were cut back, 5 bases at V and 4 bases at J, with 21 bases in the middle. Germline CDR1 and CDR2: SQVTM and ANQGSEA. CDR3 loop: CSVKLFRGAIYNEQFF. As DNA, the CDR3 is TGCAGCGTTAAGTTGTTCCGGGGGGCGATTTACAATGAGCAGTTCTTC.

The gene calls are TRBV28 and TRBJ2-4; 14 bases are shared with TRBD2. After removal of 6 bases from V and 2 bases from J, the junction contained 9 bases not matched to a gene. The CDR3 contains 18 residues. Germline V lookup: CDR1 MDHEN, CDR2 SYDVKM. This CDR3 reads CASRLGTSGSNPKNIQYF. The CDR3, as DNA: TGTGCCAGCAGGCTCGGGACTAGCGGGAGTAATCCCAAAAACATTCAGTACTTC. The full variable domain, its missing parts supplied by reference TRBV28 and TRBJ2-4, is DVKVTQSSRYLVKRTGEKVFLECVQDMDHENMFWYRQDPGLGLRLIYFSYDVKMKEKGDIPEGYSVSREKKERFSLILESASTNQTSMYLCASRLGTSGSNPKNIQYFGAGTRLSVL.

As for this clonotype: A much bigger clone sits one base away, suggesting this may be a read error. The V call is TRBV28, the J call TRBJ2-1; D is possibly TRBD1 (6 bases). Germline CDR1 is MDHEN and CDR2 is SYDVKM. Deletions cut 5 bases from V and 13 bases from J, with 18 bases between. This CDR3 is 13 amino acids long. Here the CDR3 reads CASSEGQQETQFF. DNA for the CDR3: TGTGCCAGCAGTGAAGGACAGCAAGAGACCCAGTTCTTC.

This clonotype was counted between two and nine times. The V and J genes are TRBV7-6 and TRBJ1-5, with 8 bases matching TRBD1. The V and J ends lost 2 bases and 8 bases, in that order; junction bases with no gene match: 8. The CDR3 spans 15 residues. Germline V gene sequence: CDR1 SGHVS, CDR2 FNYEAQ. The CDR3 nucleotides are TGTGCCAGCAGCTTACAGGGGGCTATAGGGGAGCCCCAGCATTTT. Encoded protein: CASSLQGAIGEPQHF.

The chain uses TRBV20-1 and TRBJ2-3; 9 positions match TRBD2. The trim removed 3 bases at V and 3 bases at J, leaving 4 bases unmatched. The CDR3 contains 14 residues. Germline V gives CDR1 DFQATT, CDR2 SNEGSKA (reference sequence). CDR3 in amino acids: CSARREGLTDTQYF. The CDR3 nucleotides are TGCAGTGCTAGGCGGGAGGGCCTAACAGATACGCAGTATTTT.

This clonotype was seen a few times. The chain couples TRBV20-1 to TRBJ2-2; a possible D gene is TRBD2 (6 bases). CDR3 length equals 14 residues. V dropped 6 bases and J dropped 0 bases, with 11 bases sitting between them. Germline CDR1 and CDR2: DFQATT and SNEGSKA (reference sequence). CDR3 loop: CSARDFSNTGELFF. DNA for the CDR3: TGCAGTGCGAGGGACTTCTCGAACACCGGGGAGCTGTTTTTT.

This clonotype was found many times. The V gene is TRBV5-6, the J gene TRBJ2-5; 8 bases agree with TRBD1. The CDR3 has 14 amino acids. V dropped 5 bases and J dropped 1; count of bases not matched to a gene: 4. Germline values: CDR1 SGHDT, CDR2 YYEEEE. For the CDR3, the DNA is TGTGCCAGCAGTAACGGACAGGGCCAAGAGACCCAGTACTTC. Translation gives CASSNGQGQETQYF.